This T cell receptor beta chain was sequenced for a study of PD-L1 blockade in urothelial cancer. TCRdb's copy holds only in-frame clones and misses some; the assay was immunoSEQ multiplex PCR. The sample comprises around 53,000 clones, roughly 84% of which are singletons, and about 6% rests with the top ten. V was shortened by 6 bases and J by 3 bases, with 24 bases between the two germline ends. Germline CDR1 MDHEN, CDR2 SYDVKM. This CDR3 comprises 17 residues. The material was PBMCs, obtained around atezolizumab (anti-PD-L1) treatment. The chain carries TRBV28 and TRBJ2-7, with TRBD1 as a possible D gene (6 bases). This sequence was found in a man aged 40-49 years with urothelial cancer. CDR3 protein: CASRDLPGTLPLYEQYF. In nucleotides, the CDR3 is TGTGCCAGCAGGGACCTACCCGGGACACTACCCCTCTACGAGCAGTACTTC.